Sequencing of this T cell receptor (beta chain) was carried out in a study of OX40 agonist ivuxolimab in advanced cancers. From germline, CDR1 is SGHTA and CDR2 FQGNSA. There are 14 residues in the CDR3. V was clipped by 0 bases and J by 4 bases, with 9 bases between them. Assay used: immunoSEQ multiplex PCR; TCRdb lists only in-frame clones, some missing. This repertoire shows more than 70,000 clones, over 75% found once; its top ten account for more than 0.5%. A history of autoimmune disease or systemic immunosuppression excluded patients. This clonotype was obtained from an adult with an advanced solid tumor such as melanoma, head and neck, liver or kidney cancer. The source material was CD4+ or CD8+ T cells sorted from blood, sampled in a trial of the OX40 agonist ivuxolimab. This chain uses TRBV7-2 with TRBJ1-2, with TRBD1 as a possible D gene (5 bases). Here the CDR3 reads CASSLAGPLYGYTF. In nucleotides, the CDR3 is TGTGCCAGCAGCTTAGCGGGGCCCCTCTATGGCTACACCTTC.